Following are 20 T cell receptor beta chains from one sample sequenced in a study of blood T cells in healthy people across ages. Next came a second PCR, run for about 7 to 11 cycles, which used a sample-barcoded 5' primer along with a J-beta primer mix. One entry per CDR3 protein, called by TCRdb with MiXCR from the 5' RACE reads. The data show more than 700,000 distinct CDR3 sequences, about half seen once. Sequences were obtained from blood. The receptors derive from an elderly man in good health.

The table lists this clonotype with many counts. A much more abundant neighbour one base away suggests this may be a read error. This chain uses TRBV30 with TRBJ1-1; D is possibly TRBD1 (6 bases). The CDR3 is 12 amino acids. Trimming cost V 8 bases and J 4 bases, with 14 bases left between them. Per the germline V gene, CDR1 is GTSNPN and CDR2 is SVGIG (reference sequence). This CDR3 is CAGGAGFTEAFF. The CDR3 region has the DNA TGTGCCGGGGGCGCAGGGTTCACTGAAGCTTTCTTT.

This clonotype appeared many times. The CDR3 DNA sequence: TGCAGCGATTGGACAGCCTACAATGAGCAGTTCTTC. It codes for CSDWTAYNEQFF. The gene calls are TRBV29-1 and TRBJ2-1; TRBD1 might be the D (6 bases). V was shortened by 7 bases and J by 2 bases, with 9 bases between the two germline ends. The CDR3 totals 12 residues. The germline gives CDR1 SQVTM, CDR2 ANQGSEA.

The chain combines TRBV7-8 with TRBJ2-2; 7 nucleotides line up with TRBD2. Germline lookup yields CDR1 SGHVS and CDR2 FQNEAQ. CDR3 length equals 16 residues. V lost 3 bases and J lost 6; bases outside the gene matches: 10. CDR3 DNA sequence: TGTGCCAGCAGCTTGGCGGGAGTAGCTATCGCCGGGGAGCTGTTTTTT. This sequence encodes CASSLAGVAIAGELFF.

The CDR3 region is CASSAAGTVDGVPPQHF. CDR3 sequence (DNA): TGCGCCAGCAGCGCAGCCGGGACAGTGGATGGGGTTCCGCCCCAGCATTTT. The J gene is TRBJ1-5, the V gene TRBV5-1; the match to TRBD1 covers 7 bases. The CDR3 runs 17 residues. V lost 4 bases, J lost 9 bases, and 19 bases stayed unmatched. Germline loops: CDR1 SGHRS, CDR2 YFSETQ.

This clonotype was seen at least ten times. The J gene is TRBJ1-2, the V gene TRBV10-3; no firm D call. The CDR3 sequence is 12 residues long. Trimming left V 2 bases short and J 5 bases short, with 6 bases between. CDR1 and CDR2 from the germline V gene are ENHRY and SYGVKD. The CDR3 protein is CAISEDNYGYTF. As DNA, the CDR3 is TGTGCCATCAGTGAGGACAATTATGGCTACACCTTC.

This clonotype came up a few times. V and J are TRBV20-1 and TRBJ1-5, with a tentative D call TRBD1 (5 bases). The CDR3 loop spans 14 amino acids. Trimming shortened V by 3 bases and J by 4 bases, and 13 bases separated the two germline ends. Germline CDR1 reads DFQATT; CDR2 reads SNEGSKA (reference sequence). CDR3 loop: CSASGGIANQPQHF. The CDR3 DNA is TGCAGTGCTAGCGGGGGAATAGCAAATCAGCCCCAGCATTTT.

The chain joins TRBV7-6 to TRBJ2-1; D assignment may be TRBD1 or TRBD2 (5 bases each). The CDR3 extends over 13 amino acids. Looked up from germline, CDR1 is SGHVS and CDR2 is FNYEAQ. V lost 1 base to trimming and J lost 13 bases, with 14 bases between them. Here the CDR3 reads CASSLEISGPQFF. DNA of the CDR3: TGTGCCAGCAGCTTAGAAATTTCGGGACCCCAGTTCTTC.

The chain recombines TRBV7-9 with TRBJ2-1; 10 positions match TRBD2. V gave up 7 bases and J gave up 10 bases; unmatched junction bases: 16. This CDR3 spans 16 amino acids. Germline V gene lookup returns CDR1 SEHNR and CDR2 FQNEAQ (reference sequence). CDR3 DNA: TGTGCCAGCACCCCAGGCTCGCAAGCGGGAGGGGGAGAGCAGTTCTTC. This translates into CASTPGSQAGGGEQFF.

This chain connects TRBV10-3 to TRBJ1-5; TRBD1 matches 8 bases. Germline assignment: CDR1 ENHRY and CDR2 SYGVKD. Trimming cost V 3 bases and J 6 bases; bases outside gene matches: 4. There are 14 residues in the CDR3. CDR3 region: CAISDRGLSQPQHF. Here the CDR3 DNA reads TGTGCCATCAGTGACAGGGGGCTAAGTCAGCCCCAGCATTTT.

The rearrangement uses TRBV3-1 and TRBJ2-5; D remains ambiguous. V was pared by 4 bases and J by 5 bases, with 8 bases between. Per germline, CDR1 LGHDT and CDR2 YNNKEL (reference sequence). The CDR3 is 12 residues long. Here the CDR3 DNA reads TGTGCCAGCAGCCTAAACAGCGAGACCCAGTACTTC. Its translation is CASSLNSETQYF.

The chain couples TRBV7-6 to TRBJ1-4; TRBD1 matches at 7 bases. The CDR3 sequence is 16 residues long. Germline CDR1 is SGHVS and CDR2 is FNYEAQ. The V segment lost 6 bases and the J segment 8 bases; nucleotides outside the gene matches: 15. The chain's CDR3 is CASSYNRQGLGEKLFF. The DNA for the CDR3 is TGTGCCAGCAGTTATAACCGACAGGGCTTAGGAGAAAAACTGTTTTTT.

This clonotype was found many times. This CDR3 is CSVARTVSYEQYF. In nucleotides, the CDR3 is TGCAGCGTTGCGCGGACAGTATCCTACGAGCAGTACTTC. This chain links TRBV29-1 with TRBJ2-7, with a weak D call TRBD1 (6 bases). Germline V gene lookup returns CDR1 SQVTM and CDR2 ANQGSEA. This CDR3 is built from 13 residues. V lost 4 bases and J 1 base, leaving 11 bases between the germline ends.

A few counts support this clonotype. CDR3 bases: TGTGCCAGCATCTCGACCGGACAGGAGAGCTCCTACGAGCAGTACTTC. Translation: CASISTGQESSYEQYF. The chain links TRBV28 to TRBJ2-7; 7 positions agree with TRBD1. Germline-derived CDR1 and CDR2 are MDHEN and SYDVKM. The V and J ends lost 7 bases and 0 bases, in that order; junction bases with no gene match: 12. This CDR3 region has 16 residues. Full variable domain (missing parts from reference TRBV28 and TRBJ2-7): DVKVTQSSRYLVKRTGEKVFLECVQDMDHENMFWYRQDPGLGLRLIYFSYDVKMKEKGDIPEGYSVSREKKERFSLILESASTNQTSMYLCASISTGQESSYEQYFGPGTRLTVT.

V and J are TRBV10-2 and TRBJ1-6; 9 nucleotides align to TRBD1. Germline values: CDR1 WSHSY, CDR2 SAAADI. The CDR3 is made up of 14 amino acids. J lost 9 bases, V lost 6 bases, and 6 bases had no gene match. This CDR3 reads CASRSDRGSSPLHF. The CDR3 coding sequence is TGCGCCAGCAGGTCGGACAGGGGAAGTTCACCCCTCCACTTT.

The CDR3 protein is CASSFLTGRLGANTGELFF. CDR3 coding DNA: TGTGCCAGCAGTTTTTTGACAGGGAGATTGGGCGCGAACACCGGGGAGCTGTTTTTT. The chain has TRBV12-3 or TRBV12-4 and TRBJ2-2; 7 bases agree with TRBD1. J was trimmed by 0 bases and V by 3 bases; bases with no gene match: 13. This CDR3 has 19 amino acids.

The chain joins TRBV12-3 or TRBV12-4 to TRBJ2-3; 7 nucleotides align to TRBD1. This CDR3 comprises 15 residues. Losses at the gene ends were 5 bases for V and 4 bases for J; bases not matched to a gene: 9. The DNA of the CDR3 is TGTGCCAGCAGTGTGACAGGGAAATCGGCAGATACGCAGTATTTT. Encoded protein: CASSVTGKSADTQYF.

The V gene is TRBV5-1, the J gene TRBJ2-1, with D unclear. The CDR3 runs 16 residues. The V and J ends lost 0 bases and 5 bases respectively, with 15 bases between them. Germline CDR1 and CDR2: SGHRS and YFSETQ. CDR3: CASSLGRLAEDNEQFF. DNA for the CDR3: TGCGCCAGCAGCTTGGGTCGGCTGGCAGAAGACAATGAGCAGTTCTTC.

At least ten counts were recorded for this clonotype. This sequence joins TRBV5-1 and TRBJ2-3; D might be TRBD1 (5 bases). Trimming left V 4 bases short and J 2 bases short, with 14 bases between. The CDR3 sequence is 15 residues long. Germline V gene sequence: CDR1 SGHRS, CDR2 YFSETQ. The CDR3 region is CASSLDRPLTDTQYF. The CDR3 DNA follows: TGCGCCAGCAGCCTCGACAGACCTCTCACAGATACGCAGTATTTT.

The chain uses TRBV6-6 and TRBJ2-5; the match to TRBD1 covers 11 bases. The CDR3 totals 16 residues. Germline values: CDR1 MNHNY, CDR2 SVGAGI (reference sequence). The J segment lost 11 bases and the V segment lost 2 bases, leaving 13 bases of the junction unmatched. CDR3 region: CASSYPGQGAGNEQYF. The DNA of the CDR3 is TGTGCCAGCAGTTACCCCGGACAGGGGGCTGGCAATGAGCAGTACTTC.

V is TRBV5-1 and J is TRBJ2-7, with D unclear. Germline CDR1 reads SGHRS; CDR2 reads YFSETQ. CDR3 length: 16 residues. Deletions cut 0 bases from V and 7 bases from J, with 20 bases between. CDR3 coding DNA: TGCGCCAGCAGCTTGGAAGGCACCTCGTCCTACAATGAGCAGTACTTC. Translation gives CASSLEGTSSYNEQYF.